This note documents a single T cell receptor beta chain sequence. Using immunoSEQ multiplex PCR, the repertoire was profiled, and TCRdb retains in-frame clones only, with some absent. The table records some 12,000 clones, about three fifths of them present only once. This sample was taken from a study of chemoradiotherapy in HPV16-positive cancers. Collection of the sample occurred from a patient who underwent chemoradiotherapy. The clonotype was recovered from a human donor with HPV-associated anogenital cancer.

The CDR3 region is CASSTGQLNTEEAFF. Here the CDR3 DNA reads TGTGCCAGTAGTACGGGACAGTTAAACACTGAAGAAGCTTTCTTT. V usage is TRBV19 and J usage is TRBJ1-1, with 7 positions matching TRBD1. This CDR3 is 15 amino acids long. V lost 4 bases to trimming and J lost 8 bases; unmatched junction nucleotides: 13. The V gene's germline CDR1 is LNHDA and CDR2 SQIVND (reference sequence). The full variable domain, in which reference TRBV19 and TRBJ1-1 provide the parts outside the CDR3, is DGGITQSPKYLFRKEGQNVTLSCEQNLNHDAMYWYRQDPGQGLRLIYYSQIVNDFQKGDIAEGYSVSREKKESFPLTVTSAQKNPTAFYLCASSTGQLNTEEAFFGQGTRLTVV.